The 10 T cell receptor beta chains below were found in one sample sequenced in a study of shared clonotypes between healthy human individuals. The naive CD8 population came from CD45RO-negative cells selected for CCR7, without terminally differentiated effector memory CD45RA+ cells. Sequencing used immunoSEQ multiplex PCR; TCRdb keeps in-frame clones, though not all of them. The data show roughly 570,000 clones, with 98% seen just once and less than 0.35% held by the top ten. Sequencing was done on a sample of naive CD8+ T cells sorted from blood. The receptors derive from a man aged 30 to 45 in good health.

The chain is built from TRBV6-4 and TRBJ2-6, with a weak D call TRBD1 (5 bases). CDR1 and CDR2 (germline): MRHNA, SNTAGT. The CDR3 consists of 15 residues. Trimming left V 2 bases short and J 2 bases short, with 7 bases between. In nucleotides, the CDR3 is TGTGCCAGCAGTGACGGCAGGGCTGGGGCCAACGTCCTGACTTTC. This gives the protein CASSDGRAGANVLTF.

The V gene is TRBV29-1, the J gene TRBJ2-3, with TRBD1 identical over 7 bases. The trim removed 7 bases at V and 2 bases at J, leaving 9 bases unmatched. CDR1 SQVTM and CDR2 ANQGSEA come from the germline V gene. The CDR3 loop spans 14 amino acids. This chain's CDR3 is CSALTGLYTDTQYF. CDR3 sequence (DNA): TGCAGCGCTTTGACAGGGCTTTACACAGATACGCAGTATTTT.

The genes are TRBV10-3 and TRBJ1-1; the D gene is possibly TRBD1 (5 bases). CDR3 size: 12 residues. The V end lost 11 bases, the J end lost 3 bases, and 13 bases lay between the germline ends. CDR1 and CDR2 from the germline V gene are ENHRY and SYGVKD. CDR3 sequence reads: CAPWEGDTEAFF. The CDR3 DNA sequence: TGTGCCCCCTGGGAAGGGGACACTGAAGCTTTCTTT.

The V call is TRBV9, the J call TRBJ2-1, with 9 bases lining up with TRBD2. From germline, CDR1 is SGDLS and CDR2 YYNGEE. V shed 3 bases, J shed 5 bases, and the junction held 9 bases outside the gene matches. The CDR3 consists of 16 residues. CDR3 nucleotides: TGTGCCAGCAGCGCCCGCGGACTAGCGTCTAACAATGAGCAGTTCTTC. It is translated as CASSARGLASNNEQFF.

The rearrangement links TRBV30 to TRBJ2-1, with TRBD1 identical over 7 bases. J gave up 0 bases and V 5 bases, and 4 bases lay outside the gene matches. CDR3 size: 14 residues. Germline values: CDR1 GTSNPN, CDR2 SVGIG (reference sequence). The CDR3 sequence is CAWWDSSSYNEQFF. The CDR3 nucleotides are TGTGCCTGGTGGGACAGCAGCTCCTACAATGAGCAGTTCTTC.

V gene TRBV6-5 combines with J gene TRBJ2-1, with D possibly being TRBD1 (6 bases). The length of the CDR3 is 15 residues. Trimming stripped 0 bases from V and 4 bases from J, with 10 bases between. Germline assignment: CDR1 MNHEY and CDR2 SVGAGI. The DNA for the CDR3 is TGTGCCAGCAGTTACTCGGGCCAGGGGTACAATGAGCAGTTCTTC. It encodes CASSYSGQGYNEQFF.

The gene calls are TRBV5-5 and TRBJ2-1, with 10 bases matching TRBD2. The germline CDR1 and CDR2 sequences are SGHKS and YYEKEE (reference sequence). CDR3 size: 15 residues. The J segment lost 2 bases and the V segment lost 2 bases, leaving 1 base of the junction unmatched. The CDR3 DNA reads TGTGCCAGCAGCTTAAGCGGGAGGGCCTACAATGAGCAGTTCTTC. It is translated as CASSLSGRAYNEQFF.

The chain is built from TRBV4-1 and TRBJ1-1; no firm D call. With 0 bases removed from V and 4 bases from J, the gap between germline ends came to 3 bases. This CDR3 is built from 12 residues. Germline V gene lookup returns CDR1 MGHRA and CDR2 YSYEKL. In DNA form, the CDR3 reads TGCGCCAGCAGCCAAGATTTCACTGAAGCTTTCTTT. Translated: CASSQDFTEAFF.

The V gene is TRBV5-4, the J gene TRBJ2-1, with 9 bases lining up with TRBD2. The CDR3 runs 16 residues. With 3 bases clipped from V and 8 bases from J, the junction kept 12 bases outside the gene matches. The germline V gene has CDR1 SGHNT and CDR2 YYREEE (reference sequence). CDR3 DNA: TGTGCCAGCAGCTCTCGCACTAGCGGGCTTTTAGATGAGCAGTTCTTC. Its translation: CASSSRTSGLLDEQFF.

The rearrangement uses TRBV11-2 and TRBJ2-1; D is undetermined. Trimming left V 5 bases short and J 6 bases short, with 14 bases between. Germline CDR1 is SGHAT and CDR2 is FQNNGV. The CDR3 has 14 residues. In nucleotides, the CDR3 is TGTGCCAGCAGCCCCCTTGCCGGTAGCAATGAGCAGTTCTTC. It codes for CASSPLAGSNEQFF.